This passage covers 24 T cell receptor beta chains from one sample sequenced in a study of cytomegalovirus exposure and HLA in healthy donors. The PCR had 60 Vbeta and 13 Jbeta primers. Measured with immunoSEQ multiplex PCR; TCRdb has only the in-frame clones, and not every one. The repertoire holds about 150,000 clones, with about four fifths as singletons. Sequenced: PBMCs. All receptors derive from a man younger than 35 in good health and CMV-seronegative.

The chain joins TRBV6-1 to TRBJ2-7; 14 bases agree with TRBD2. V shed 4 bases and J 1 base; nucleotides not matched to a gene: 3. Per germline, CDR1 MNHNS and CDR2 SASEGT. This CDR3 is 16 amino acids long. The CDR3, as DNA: TGTGCCAGCAGTGGGGGACTAGCGGGGGTATCCTACGAGCAGTACTTC. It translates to CASSGGLAGVSYEQYF.

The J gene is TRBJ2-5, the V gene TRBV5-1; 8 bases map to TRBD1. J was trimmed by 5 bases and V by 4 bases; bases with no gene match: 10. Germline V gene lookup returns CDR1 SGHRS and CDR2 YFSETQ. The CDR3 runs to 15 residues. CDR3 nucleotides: TGCGCCAGCAGCGAATCCCAGGGGGCCCGGGAGACCCAGTACTTC. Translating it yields CASSESQGARETQYF.

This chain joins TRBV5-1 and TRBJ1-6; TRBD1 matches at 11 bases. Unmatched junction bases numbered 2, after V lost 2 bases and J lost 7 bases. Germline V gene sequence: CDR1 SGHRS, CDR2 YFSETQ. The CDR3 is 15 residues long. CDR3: CASSLGQGANSPLHF. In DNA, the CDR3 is TGCGCCAGCAGCTTAGGACAGGGGGCGAATTCACCCCTCCACTTT.

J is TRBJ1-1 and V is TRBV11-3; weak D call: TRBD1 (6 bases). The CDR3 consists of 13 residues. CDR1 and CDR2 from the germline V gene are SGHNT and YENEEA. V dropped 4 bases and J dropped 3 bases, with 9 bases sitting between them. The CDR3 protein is CASSSGDDTEAFF. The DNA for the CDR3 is TGTGCCAGCAGCTCAGGGGACGACACTGAAGCTTTCTTT.

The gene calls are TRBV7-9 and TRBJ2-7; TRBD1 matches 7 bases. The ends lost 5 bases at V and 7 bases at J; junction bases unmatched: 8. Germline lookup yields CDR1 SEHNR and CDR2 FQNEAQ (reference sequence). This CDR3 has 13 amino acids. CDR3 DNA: TGTGCCAGCAGCCCCAGTGGGGGACAGGAGCAGTACGTC. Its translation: CASSPSGGQEQYV.

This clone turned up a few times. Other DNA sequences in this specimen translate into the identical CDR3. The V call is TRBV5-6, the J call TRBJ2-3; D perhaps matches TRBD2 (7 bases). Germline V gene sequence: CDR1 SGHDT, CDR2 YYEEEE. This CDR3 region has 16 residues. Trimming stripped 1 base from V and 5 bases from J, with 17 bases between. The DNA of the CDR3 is TGTGCCAGCAGCTTGAGTTATGGGGGGGCCAGAGATACGCAGTATTTT. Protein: CASSLSYGGARDTQYF.

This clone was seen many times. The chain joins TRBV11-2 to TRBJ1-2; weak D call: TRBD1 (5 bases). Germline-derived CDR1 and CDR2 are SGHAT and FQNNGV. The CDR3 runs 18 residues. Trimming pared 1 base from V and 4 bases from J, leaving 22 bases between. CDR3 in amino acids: CASSLVGRQIGPGYGYTF. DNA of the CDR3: TGTGCCAGCAGCTTAGTAGGGCGACAGATTGGGCCCGGCTATGGCTACACCTTC.

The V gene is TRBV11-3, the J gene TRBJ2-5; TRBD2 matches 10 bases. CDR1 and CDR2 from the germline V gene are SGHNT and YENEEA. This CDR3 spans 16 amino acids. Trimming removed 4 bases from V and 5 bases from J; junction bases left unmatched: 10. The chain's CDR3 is CASSYKRGGTGETQYF. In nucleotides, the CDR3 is TGTGCCAGCAGCTATAAGCGGGGGGGAACGGGTGAGACCCAGTACTTC. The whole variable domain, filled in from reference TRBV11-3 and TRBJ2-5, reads EAGVVQSPRYKIIEKKQPVAFWCNPISGHNTLYWYLQNLGQGPELLIRYENEEAVDDSQLPKDRFSAERLKGVDSTLKIQPAELGDSAVYLCASSYKRGGTGETQYFGPGTRLLVL.

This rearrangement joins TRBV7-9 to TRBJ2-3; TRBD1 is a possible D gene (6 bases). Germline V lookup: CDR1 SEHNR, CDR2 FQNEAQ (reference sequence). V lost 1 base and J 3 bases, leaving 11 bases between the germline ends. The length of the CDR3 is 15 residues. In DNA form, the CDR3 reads TGTGCCAGCAGCTTAGTTTCCGGGACAACAGATACGCAGTATTTT. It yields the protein CASSLVSGTTDTQYF.

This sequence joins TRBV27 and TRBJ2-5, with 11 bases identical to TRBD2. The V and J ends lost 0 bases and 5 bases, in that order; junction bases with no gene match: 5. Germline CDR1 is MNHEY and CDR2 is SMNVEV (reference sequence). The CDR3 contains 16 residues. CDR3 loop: CASSLSSGGAYETQYF. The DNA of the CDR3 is TGTGCCAGCAGTTTATCTAGCGGGGGGGCTTATGAGACCCAGTACTTC.

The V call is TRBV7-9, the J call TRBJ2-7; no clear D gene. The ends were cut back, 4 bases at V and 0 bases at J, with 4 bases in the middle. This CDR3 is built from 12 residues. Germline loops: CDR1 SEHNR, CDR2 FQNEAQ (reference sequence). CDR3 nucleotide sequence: TGTGCCAGCAGCTATGACTCCTACGAGCAGTACGTC. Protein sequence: CASSYDSYEQYV.

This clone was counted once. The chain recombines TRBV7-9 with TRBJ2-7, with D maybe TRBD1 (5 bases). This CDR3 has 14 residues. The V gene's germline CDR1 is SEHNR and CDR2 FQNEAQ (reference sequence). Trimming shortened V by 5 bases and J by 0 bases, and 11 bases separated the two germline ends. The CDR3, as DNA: TGTGCCAGCAGCACCCAGGGAAACTCCTACGAGCAGTACTTC. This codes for CASSTQGNSYEQYF.

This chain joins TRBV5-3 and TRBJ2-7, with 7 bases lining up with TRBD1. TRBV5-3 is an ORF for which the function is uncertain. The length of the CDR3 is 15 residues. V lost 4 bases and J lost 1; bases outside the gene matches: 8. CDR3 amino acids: CARSRGQAYSYEQYV. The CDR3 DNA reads TGTGCCAGAAGCAGAGGACAGGCATATTCCTACGAGCAGTACGTC.

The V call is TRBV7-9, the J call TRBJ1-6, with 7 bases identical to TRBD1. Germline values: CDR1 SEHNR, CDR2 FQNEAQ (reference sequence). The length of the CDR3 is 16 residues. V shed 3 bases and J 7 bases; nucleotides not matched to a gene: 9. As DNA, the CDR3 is TGTGCCAGCAGCTTCGCGGACAGGAGGGAAAATTCACCCCTCCACTTT. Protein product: CASSFADRRENSPLHF.

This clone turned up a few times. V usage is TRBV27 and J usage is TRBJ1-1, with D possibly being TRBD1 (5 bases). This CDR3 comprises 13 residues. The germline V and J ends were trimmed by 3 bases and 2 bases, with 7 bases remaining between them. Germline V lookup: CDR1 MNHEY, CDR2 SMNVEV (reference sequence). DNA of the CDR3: TGTGCCAGCAGTTTGGGGGGAAACACTGAAGCTTTCTTT. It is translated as CASSLGGNTEAFF.

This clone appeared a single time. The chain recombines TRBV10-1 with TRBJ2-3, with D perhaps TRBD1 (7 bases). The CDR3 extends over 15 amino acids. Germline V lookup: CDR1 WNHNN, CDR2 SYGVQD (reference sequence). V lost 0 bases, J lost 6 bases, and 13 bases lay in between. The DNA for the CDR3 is TGCGCCAGCAGTGAGTCATTACAGGGGAGGGATACGCAGTATTTT. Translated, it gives CASSESLQGRDTQYF.

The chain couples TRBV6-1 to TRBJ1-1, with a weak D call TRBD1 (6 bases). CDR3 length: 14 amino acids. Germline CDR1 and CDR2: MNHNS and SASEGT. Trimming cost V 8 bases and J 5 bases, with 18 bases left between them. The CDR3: CASQNRGAVTEAFF. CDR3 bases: TGTGCCAGCCAGAATCGGGGGGCAGTAACTGAAGCTTTCTTT.

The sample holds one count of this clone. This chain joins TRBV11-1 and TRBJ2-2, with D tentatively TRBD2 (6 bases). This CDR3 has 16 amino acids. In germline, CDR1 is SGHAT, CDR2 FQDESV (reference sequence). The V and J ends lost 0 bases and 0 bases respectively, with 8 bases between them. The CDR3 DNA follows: TGTGCCAGCAGCTTAGCCCCGGGGGCGAACACCGGGGAGCTGTTTTTT. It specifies CASSLAPGANTGELFF.

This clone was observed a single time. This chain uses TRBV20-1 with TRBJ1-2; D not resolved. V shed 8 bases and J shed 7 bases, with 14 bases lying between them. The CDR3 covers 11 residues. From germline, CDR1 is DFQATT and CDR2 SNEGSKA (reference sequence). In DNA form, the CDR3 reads TGCAGTCAAATAAGCAGGTCTGGCTACACCTTC. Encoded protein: CSQISRSGYTF.

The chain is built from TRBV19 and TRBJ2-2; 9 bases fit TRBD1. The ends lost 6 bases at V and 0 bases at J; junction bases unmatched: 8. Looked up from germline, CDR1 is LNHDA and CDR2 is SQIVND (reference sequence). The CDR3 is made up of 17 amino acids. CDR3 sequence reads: CASRIGTGLTNTGELFF. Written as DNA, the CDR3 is TGTGCCAGTAGGATCGGGACAGGGCTGACGAACACCGGGGAGCTGTTTTTT.

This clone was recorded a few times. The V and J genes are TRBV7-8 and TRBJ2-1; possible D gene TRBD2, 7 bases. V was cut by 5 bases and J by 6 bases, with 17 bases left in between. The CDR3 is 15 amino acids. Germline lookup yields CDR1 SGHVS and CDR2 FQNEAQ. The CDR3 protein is CASSLLGGGLNEQFF. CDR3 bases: TGTGCCAGCAGCCTTCTAGGGGGGGGCCTCAATGAGCAGTTCTTC.

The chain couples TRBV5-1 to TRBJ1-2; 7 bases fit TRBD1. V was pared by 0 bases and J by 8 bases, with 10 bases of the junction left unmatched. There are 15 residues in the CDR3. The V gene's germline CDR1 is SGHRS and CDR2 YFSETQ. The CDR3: CASSLGQGTRSGYTF. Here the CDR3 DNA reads TGCGCCAGCAGCTTGGGACAGGGAACCCGGTCCGGCTACACCTTC.

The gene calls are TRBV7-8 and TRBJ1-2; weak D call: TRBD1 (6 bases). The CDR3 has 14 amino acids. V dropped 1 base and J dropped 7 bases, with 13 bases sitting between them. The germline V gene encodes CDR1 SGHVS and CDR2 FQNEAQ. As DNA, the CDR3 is TGTGCCAGCAGCTTAGAGGCCAGGGGAGTTGGCTACACCTTC. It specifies CASSLEARGVGYTF.

The CDR3 here is CASSYLGTGVTGELFF. The CDR3 DNA reads TGTGCCAGCAGTTACCTGGGGACAGGGGTCACCGGGGAGCTGTTTTTT. This rearrangement joins TRBV6-6 to TRBJ2-2; 10 bases map to TRBD1. This CDR3 is 16 amino acids long. J lost 4 bases, V lost 2 bases, and 4 bases had no gene match. In germline, CDR1 is MNHNY, CDR2 SVGAGI (reference sequence).